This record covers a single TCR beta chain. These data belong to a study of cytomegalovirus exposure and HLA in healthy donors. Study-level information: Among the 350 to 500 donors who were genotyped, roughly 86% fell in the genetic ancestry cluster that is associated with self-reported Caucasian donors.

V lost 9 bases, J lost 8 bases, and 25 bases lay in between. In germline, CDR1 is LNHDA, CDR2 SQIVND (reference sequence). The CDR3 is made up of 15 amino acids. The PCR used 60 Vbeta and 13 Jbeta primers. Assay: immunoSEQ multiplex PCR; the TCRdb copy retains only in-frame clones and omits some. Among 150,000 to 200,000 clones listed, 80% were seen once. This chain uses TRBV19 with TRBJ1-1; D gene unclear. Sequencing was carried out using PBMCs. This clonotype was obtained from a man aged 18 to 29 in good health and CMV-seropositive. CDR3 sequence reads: CASSRLAAGSPEAFF. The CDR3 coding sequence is TGTGCCAGCAGCCGGTTGGCAGCGGGTTCCCCCGAAGCTTTCTTT.